This T cell receptor (beta chain) was documented in a study of blood T cell repertoires in COVID-19. Germline V gene lookup returns CDR1 LGHNA and CDR2 YNFKEQ. This CDR3 is built from 13 residues. Trimming cost V 4 bases and J 7 bases, with 13 bases left between them. The method was immunoSEQ multiplex PCR; TCRdb's version includes in-frame clones alone and lacks a portion of them. The sample includes roughly 170,000 clones, about four fifths seen only once; the top ten take roughly 7.1%. The sequenced material came from peripheral blood. This sequence was found in a man aged 35-49 years who had recovered from COVID-19. This chain joins TRBV4-2 and TRBJ1-2; tentatively, D is TRBD1 (5 bases). CDR3 residues: CASSPIPTGGYTF. CDR3 in DNA: TGTGCCAGCAGCCCTATCCCTACAGGTGGCTACACCTTC.